This entry lists 9 T cell receptor beta chains sequenced from one sample in a study of blood T cell repertoires in COVID-19. This table comes from immunoSEQ multiplex PCR, and its TCRdb copy is limited to in-frame clones, with some not included. Of 150,000 to 200,000 clones listed, around 80% are singletons. Sequences were obtained from peripheral blood. The receptor set was obtained from a man in his 60s with acute or convalescent COVID-19.

The rearrangement links TRBV5-1 to TRBJ2-3; no clear D gene. Looked up from germline, CDR1 is SGHRS and CDR2 is YFSETQ. This CDR3 is 16 amino acids long. Trimming took off 4 bases at V and 0 bases at J, with 15 bases between the two ends. The CDR3 sequence: CASSRSFQASTDTQYF. The DNA for the CDR3 is TGCGCCAGCAGCCGAAGCTTTCAGGCTAGCACAGATACGCAGTATTTT.

This clone was counted a single time. The chain carries TRBV19 and TRBJ2-5; TRBD2 might be the D (6 bases). CDR1 and CDR2 (germline): LNHDA, SQIVND (reference sequence). V dropped 5 bases and J dropped 5 bases, with 15 bases sitting between them. CDR3 length equals 14 residues. The CDR3 nucleotides read TGTGCCAGTAGTCCCCTAGCGCGGGCGGAGACCCAGTACTTC. Translation gives CASSPLARAETQYF.

The rearrangement joins TRBV5-4 to TRBJ1-2; 8 nucleotides match TRBD1. The CDR3 is 15 residues long. Germline V gene lookup returns CDR1 SGHNT and CDR2 YYREEE (reference sequence). Trimming removed 4 bases from V and 5 bases from J; junction bases left unmatched: 10. CDR3 sequence: CASSRSGGGVYGYTF. CDR3 in DNA: TGTGCCAGCAGCAGATCAGGGGGCGGCGTATATGGCTACACCTTC.

This clone was picked up a small number of times. The chain is built from TRBV6-5 and TRBJ2-7, with 8 bases lining up with TRBD1. Germline loops: CDR1 MNHEY, CDR2 SVGAGI. This CDR3 is 15 amino acids long. V lost 2 bases, J lost 2 bases, and 5 bases stayed unmatched. As DNA, the CDR3 is TGTGCCAGCAGTTACGGCAGGGGGCCTACCTACGAGCAGTACTTC. It translates to CASSYGRGPTYEQYF.

The CDR3: CATTPGLAGANEQFF. In DNA form, the CDR3 reads TGTGCCACCACCCCAGGGCTAGCGGGGGCCAATGAGCAGTTCTTC. The chain joins TRBV24-1 to TRBJ2-1, with TRBD2 matching over 10 bases. Germline CDR1 reads KGHDR; CDR2 reads SFDVKD. CDR3 length: 15 residues. Trimming at V came to 8 bases and at J to 6 bases, leaving 9 bases not matched to a gene.

The chain recombines TRBV27 with TRBJ2-1, with 8 positions matching TRBD1. With V trimmed by 5 bases and J by 6 bases, 9 bases remained unmatched. Germline CDR1 MNHEY, CDR2 SMNVEV (reference sequence). This CDR3 contains 15 residues. CDR3 amino acids: CASSLGTGTVNEQFF. CDR3 DNA: TGTGCCAGCAGTCTCGGGACAGGCACCGTCAATGAGCAGTTCTTC.

V gene TRBV5-4 combines with J gene TRBJ1-2, with 7 bases matching TRBD1. The CDR3 length is 13 residues. The ends lost 4 bases at V and 4 bases at J; junction bases unmatched: 4. Germline loops: CDR1 SGHNT, CDR2 YYREEE (reference sequence). The CDR3, as DNA: TGTGCCAGCAGCCCCGGGACAGCCTATGGCTACACCTTC. Amino acid sequence: CASSPGTAYGYTF.

This clone showed up just a few times. This chain joins TRBV5-1 and TRBJ2-3; the D gene is possibly TRBD2 (5 bases). This CDR3 is 14 amino acids long. The V end lost 3 bases, the J end lost 4 bases, and 12 bases lay between the germline ends. Looked up from germline, CDR1 is SGHRS and CDR2 is YFSETQ. CDR3 sequence: CASSSAPGADTQYF. CDR3 sequence (DNA): TGCGCCAGCAGCTCGGCCCCCGGGGCAGATACGCAGTATTTT.

Concerning this clone itself: The same CDR3 can be traced to other DNA sequences in this sample. The V gene is TRBV24-1, the J gene TRBJ2-2; no firm D call. Germline V lookup: CDR1 KGHDR, CDR2 SFDVKD. V lost 10 bases and J lost 2, with 10 bases in between. The CDR3 is 13 residues long. The CDR3 DNA follows: TGTGCCACTCGACGGAGTAACACCGGGGAGCTGTTTTTT. Amino acids: CATRRSNTGELFF.